Presented here are 6 T cell receptor beta chains from one specimen sequenced in a study of Graves' ophthalmopathy and Graves' hyperthyroidism. RNA transcripts were the template, and TCR beta CDR3 regions were amplified from them. Amplification began with first-round RT-PCR using HTBI primers, then second-round multiplex PCR was performed. TCRdb ran MiXCR on the multiplex PCR reads and lists one entry per CDR3 protein. This sample has hundreds of thousands of distinct CDR3 sequences; 20% to 25% occur once, and the top ten carry roughly 7.4%. Sequencing was carried out using peripheral blood. Receptors originate from a woman younger than 35 with stable Graves' hyperthyroidism. Some clones in this sample may be carry-over from other donors' samples.

The chain is built from TRBV2 and TRBJ1-1; D is possibly TRBD1 (5 bases). Trimming removed 1 base from V and 4 bases from J, with 13 bases in between. CDR3 size: 15 residues. Germline assignment: CDR1 SNHLY and CDR2 FYNNEI. CDR3: CASSEGFSGGTEAFF. CDR3 coding DNA: TGTGCCAGCAGTGAAGGCTTTTCGGGGGGCACTGAAGCTTTCTTT.

About this clonotype itself: A much larger clone differs by one base, so this may be a read error. The chain couples TRBV12-3 or TRBV12-4 to TRBJ1-2; D is uncertain. The CDR3 is 15 amino acids. In DNA form, the CDR3 reads TGTGCCAGCAATTTAATGAGAATGTCTAACTATGGCTACACCTTC. It encodes CASNLMRMSNYGYTF.

About this clonotype itself: The junction departs from the called germline gene at one end, perhaps through a read error. V and J are TRBV6-1 and TRBJ2-7; TRBD1 agrees at 7 bases. The length of the CDR3 is 13 residues. Looked up from germline, CDR1 is MNHNS and CDR2 is SASEGT. The CDR3 nucleotides read TGCGCCAGCAGTGAACATGGACAGGAAGAGCAGTACTTC. This translates into CASSEHGQEEQYF.

This clonotype has more than one count but fewer than ten. The chain couples TRBV7-9 to TRBJ1-5; no firm D call. This CDR3 is 11 amino acids long. Trimming took 8 bases from V and 5 from J, leaving 7 bases between them. CDR1 is SEHNR, CDR2 FQNEAQ, per germline (reference sequence). The CDR3 nucleotides are TGTGCCAGCGGGCGGGATCAGCCCCAGCATTTT. Its protein is CASGRDQPQHF.

This clonotype was found many times. The chain uses TRBV7-9 and TRBJ1-2; D may be TRBD1 (5 bases). The CDR3 is 15 residues long. Trimming pared 1 base from V and 4 bases from J, leaving 13 bases between. In germline, CDR1 is SEHNR, CDR2 FQNEAQ (reference sequence). In DNA form, the CDR3 reads TGTGCCAGCAGCTTAGAGGGAGTTGGGGCCTATGGCTACACCTTC. Its protein product is CASSLEGVGAYGYTF.

The chain recombines TRBV5-6 with TRBJ1-2; 7 bases map to TRBD1. The V gene's germline CDR1 is SGHDT and CDR2 YYEEEE. This CDR3 comprises 15 residues. V was pared by 3 bases and J by 4 bases, with 9 bases of the junction left unmatched. The CDR3 sequence: CASSWRQGGLYGYTF. The CDR3, as DNA: TGTGCCAGCAGCTGGAGACAGGGAGGCCTCTATGGCTACACCTTC.